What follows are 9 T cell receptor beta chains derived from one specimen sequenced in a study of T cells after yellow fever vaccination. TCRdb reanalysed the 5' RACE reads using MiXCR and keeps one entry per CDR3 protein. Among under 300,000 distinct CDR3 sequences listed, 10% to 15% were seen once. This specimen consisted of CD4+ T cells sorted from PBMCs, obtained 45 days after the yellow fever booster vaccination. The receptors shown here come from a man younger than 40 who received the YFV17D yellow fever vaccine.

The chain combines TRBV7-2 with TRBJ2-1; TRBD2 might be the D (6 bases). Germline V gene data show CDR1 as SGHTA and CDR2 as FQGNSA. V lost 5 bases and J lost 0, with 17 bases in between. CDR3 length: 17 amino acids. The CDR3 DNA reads TGTGCCAGCAGCCAGATGGGCGGGGTAAGCTCCTACAATGAGCAGTTCTTC. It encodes CASSQMGGVSSYNEQFF.

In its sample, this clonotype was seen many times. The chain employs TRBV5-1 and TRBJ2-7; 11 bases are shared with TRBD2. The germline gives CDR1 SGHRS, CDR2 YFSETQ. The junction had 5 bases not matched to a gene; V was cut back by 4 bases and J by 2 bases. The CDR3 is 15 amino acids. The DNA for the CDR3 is TGCGCCAGCAGCGGGACTAGCGGCACTACCTACGAGCAGTACTTC. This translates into CASSGTSGTTYEQYF.

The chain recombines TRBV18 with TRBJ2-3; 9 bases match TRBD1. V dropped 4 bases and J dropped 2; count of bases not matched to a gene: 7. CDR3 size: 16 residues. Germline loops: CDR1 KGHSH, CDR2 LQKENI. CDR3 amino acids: CASSRLGQGSTDTQYF. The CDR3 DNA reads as TGTGCCAGCTCACGTCTGGGACAGGGTTCCACAGATACGCAGTATTTT.

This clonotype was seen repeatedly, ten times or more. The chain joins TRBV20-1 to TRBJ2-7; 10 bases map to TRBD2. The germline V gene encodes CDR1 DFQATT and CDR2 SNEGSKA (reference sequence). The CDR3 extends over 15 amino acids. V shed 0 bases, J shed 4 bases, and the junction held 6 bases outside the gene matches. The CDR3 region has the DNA TGCAGTGCTAGAGACTCTAGCGGGAGCAGATACGAGCAGTACTTC. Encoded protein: CSARDSSGSRYEQYF.

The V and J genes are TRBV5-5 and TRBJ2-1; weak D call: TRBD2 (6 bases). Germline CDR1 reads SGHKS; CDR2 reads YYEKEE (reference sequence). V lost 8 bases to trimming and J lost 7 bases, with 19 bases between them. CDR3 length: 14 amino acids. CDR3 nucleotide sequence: TGTGCCAGGGGCCGGGAGCTCCTCGGGAATGAGCAGTTCTTC. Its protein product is CARGRELLGNEQFF.

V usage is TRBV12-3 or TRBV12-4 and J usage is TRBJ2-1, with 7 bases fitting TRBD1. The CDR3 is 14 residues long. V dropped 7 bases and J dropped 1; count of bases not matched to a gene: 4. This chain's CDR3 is CASTPGQSYNEQFF. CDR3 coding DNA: TGTGCCAGCACCCCGGGACAGTCCTACAATGAGCAGTTCTTC.

The CDR3 region is CASSFTGDNYEQYF. The CDR3, as DNA: TGCGCCAGCAGCTTTACAGGAGATAACTACGAGCAGTACTTC. The rearrangement uses TRBV5-1 and TRBJ2-7, with a weak D call TRBD1 (5 bases). Trimming shortened V by 2 bases and J by 3 bases, and 12 bases separated the two germline ends. Germline V lookup: CDR1 SGHRS, CDR2 YFSETQ. This CDR3 contains 14 residues.

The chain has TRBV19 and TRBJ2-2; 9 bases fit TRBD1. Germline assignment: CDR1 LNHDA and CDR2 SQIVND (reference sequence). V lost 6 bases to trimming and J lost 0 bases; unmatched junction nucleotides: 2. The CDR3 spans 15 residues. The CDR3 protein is CASRRTGANTGELFF. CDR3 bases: TGTGCCAGTAGACGGACAGGGGCGAACACCGGGGAGCTGTTTTTT.

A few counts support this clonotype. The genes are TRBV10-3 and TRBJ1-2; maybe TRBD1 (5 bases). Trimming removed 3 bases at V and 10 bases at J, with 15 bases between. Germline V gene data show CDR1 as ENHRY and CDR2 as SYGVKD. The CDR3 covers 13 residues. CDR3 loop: CAISDPTEAIYTF. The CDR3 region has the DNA TGTGCCATCAGTGACCCGACAGAAGCCATCTACACCTTC.